Below are 5 T cell receptor beta chains sequenced from a single sample in a study of blood T cell repertoires in COVID-19. Only in-frame clones appear in the TCRdb table, and some are missing; sequencing was by immunoSEQ multiplex PCR. The table shows fewer than 300,000 clones, with about 85% occurring only once. Material for sequencing was peripheral blood. The receptors shown here come from a man aged 55 to 70 who had recovered from COVID-19.

V gene TRBV19 combines with J gene TRBJ1-6; 10 bases are shared with TRBD1. CDR1 is LNHDA and CDR2 is SQIVND in the germline V gene (reference sequence). This CDR3 is 17 amino acids long. The ends lost 4 bases at V and 1 base at J; junction bases unmatched: 4. CDR3 nucleotides: TGTGCCAGTAGTAAACCGGGACAGGGGTCCTATAATTCACCCCTCCACTTT. It yields the protein CASSKPGQGSYNSPLHF.

The chain is built from TRBV6-5 and TRBJ1-2; D is possibly TRBD1 (6 bases). V was cut by 5 bases and J by 2 bases, with 9 bases left in between. Germline CDR1 and CDR2: MNHEY and SVGAGI. The CDR3 contains 13 residues. The CDR3 reads CASSHRENYGYTF. The CDR3 DNA sequence: TGTGCCAGCAGTCACAGGGAAAACTATGGCTACACCTTC.

The rearrangement joins TRBV3-1 (or the pseudogene TRBV3-2) to TRBJ2-3; the D gene is possibly TRBD2 (5 bases). This CDR3 contains 16 residues. The V gene's germline CDR1 is LGHDT and CDR2 YNNKEL (reference sequence). Between the trimmed V and J ends, which lost 0 bases and 1 base, there was a span of 11 bases. Here the CDR3 DNA reads TGTGCCAGCAGCCAAGATGGCGGACTTGGCACAGATACGCAGTATTTT. It is translated as CASSQDGGLGTDTQYF.

V is TRBV15 and J is TRBJ1-1; the D is unclear. This CDR3 has 16 residues. Germline V CDR1 and CDR2: LNHNV, YYDKDF (reference sequence). Trimming cost V 1 base and J 2 bases, with 14 bases left between them. Written as DNA, the CDR3 is TGTGCCACCAGCAGAGGGGTCGGAGAGGGCAACACTGAAGCTTTCTTT. Encoded protein: CATSRGVGEGNTEAFF.

The chain joins TRBV4-2 to TRBJ2-1, with D possibly being TRBD2 (5 bases). Between the trimmed V and J ends, which lost 0 bases and 11 bases, there was a span of 14 bases. CDR1 LGHNA and CDR2 YNFKEQ come from the germline V gene. The CDR3 is 14 amino acids. The CDR3 protein is CASSQDFSASKQFF. CDR3 sequence (DNA): TGTGCCAGCAGCCAAGATTTCTCGGCTAGCAAGCAGTTCTTC.